This T cell receptor beta chain was sequenced for a study of blood T cell repertoires in COVID-19 (TCRdb year 2020). Turning to the overall study: Collaborator samples came from the United States, Italy and Spain and covered acute and convalescent phases of COVID-19. The prospective study material was composed of cDNA or gDNA derived from T cells, B-cell-depleted T cells, or PBMCs. A freely available public database, intended as a resource for researchers studying the immune response to SARS-CoV-2, is where the repertoires were released. The dataset comprised deeply sampled blood TCRbeta repertoires from subjects exposed to, actively infected with, or recovered from COVID-19. Samples came from the ongoing ImmuneRACE study (first 160 participants) plus 1,254 subjects from 6 global collaborators. Where available, HLA class I and class II types were obtained from metadata supplied by the sample provider rather than from assay-based typing. Nearly every sample came with metadata listing a de-identified subject ID, COVID-19 status, age in years and sex. What the authors observed across the whole study: The amount of clinical and demographic metadata varied by source and participant and was provided uncurated.

For this chain, trimming is 5 bases at the V end and 4 bases at the J end, and the number of junction bases without a gene match is 3. From the cysteine up to the phenylalanine, the CDR3 has a length of 14 residues. The sequence is cut down to CDR3 DNA, 42 bases in frame from base 1. CDR1 MDHEN and CDR2 SYDVKM are derived from the germline V gene. TCRbeta CDR3 regions were amplified from genomic DNA by means of the immunoSEQ Assay, a bias-controlled multiplex PCR. For the original study's pipeline: The number of nucleated cells in each sample was estimated by amplification of reference gene primers within the assay. Sequence reads were collapsed and filtered to measure the absolute abundance of every unique TCRbeta CDR3 rearrangement. For each sample, productive Simpson clonality was calculated by taking the square root of Simpson's diversity index across productive rearrangements. TCRdb's version of the immuneACCESS table is confined to in-frame rearrangements and falls short of the full clone set. An unresolved V gene accounts for under half of the shortfall where checked; the remainder is of unknown origin. For V, J and clone size, that table is used; D and trimming come from the DNA. This sample lists approximately 180,000 clones; around 80% were detected once. About 15% of the sample goes to the ten largest clones.

As for this clone: Its antigen remains unidentified. Base qualities are not at hand, and no much larger clone is one base apart.

Participants in the prospective study were enrolled through a virtual design, were aged roughly 18 to 90 years, and lived in under 25 United States geographic areas. In the prospective study, cohorts were assigned on the basis of participant-reported clinical history obtained from a screening survey and a study questionnaire. In the prospective study, mobile phlebotomists collected whole blood, serum and a nasopharyngeal or oropharyngeal swab from each participant. Participants in the prospective study had the option to provide additional blood draws and questionnaires over an approximately 2-month period. Prospective study blood samples were shipped either frozen or at room temperature before DNA extraction.

This chain is built from TRBV28 and TRBJ1-4, and 8 bases in between align with TRBD1. The clonotype comes from a woman in her fifties or sixties with acute COVID-19. The sequenced sample consisted of PBMCs or T cells enriched from blood (not recorded which). In nucleotides, the sequence is TGTGCCAGCAGTCGGGACAGGCATAATGAAAAACTGTTTTTT. Translated, this gives CASSRDRHNEKLFF.